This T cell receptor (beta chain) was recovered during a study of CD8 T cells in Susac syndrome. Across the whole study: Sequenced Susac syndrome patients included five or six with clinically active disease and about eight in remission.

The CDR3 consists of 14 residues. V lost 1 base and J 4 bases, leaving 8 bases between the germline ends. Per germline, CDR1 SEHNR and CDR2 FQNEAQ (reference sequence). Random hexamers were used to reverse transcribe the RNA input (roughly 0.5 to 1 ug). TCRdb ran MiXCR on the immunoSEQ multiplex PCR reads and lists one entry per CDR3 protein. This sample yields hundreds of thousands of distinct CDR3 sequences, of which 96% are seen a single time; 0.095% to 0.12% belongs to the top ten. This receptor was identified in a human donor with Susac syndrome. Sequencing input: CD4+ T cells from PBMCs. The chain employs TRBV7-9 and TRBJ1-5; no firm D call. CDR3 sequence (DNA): TGTGCCAGCAGCTTAGTTGGCCCTAATCAGCCCCAGCATTTT. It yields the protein CASSLVGPNQPQHF.